Listed below are T cell receptor beta chains from one sample, sequenced in a study of T-cell reconstitution after alpha-beta-depleted transplantation in children. TCRdb passed the PCR reads through MiXCR, listing each CDR3 protein once. The sample comprises about 400,000 distinct CDR3 sequences, roughly 21% of which are singletons, and 3.5% to 4% rests with the top ten. The sample was PBMCs from the stem cell graft donor, taken from the stem cell graft. The receptor source for this set is a human donor who donated a stem cell graft to a child with acute myeloid leukemia. Both conserved end residues are part of each CDR3. The D gene is left open where the match is weak. Clone size appears in some rows only: once, few, many, or a class for an expanded clone.

few	TRBV5-1	-	TRBJ1-2	CASTGGDVGANYGYTF	TGCGCCAGCACCGGTGGTGATGTGGGCGCTAACTATGGCTACACCTTC
many	TRBV20-1	-	TRBJ2-7	CSARVGSSYEQYF	TGCAGTGCTAGAGTTGGGAGCTCCTACGAGCAGTACTTC
-	TRBV20-1	TRBD2	TRBJ2-3	CSARDAARLAGGPGTDTQYF	TGCAGTGCTAGAGATGCCGCAAGACTAGCGGGAGGGCCGGGCACAGATACGCAGTATTTT
-	TRBV5-1	TRBD2	TRBJ2-5	CASSRQRDQETQYF	TGCGCCAGCAGCCGACAGCGGGATCAAGAGACCCAGTACTTC
few	TRBV4-3	-	TRBJ2-5	CASSQGPARRIETQYF	TGCGCCAGCAGCCAAGGGCCAGCAAGGAGAATAGAGACCCAGTACTTC
many	TRBV29-1	-	TRBJ2-7	CSVVMGFYEQYF	TGCAGCGTTGTCATGGGTTTCTACGAGCAGTACTTC
few	TRBV20-1	-	TRBJ1-5	CSARDRGSDQPQHF	TGCAGTGCTAGAGATAGAGGGTCGGATCAGCCCCAGCATTTT
-	TRBV5-1	-	TRBJ2-3	CASSRKTGGEDTQYF	TGCGCCAGCAGCCGCAAGACAGGAGGTGAAGATACGCAGTATTTT
many	TRBV29-1	-	TRBJ2-5	CSVEGQIQETQYF	TGCAGCGTTGAAGGACAGATACAAGAGACCCAGTACTTC
-	TRBV28	-	TRBJ2-5	CASSSRLTTQETQYF	TGTGCCAGCAGTTCACGACTAACAACCCAAGAGACCCAGTACTTC
many	TRBV20-1	-	TRBJ2-1	CSARLYNEQFF	TGCAGTGCTAGGCTTTACAATGAGCAGTTCTTC
few	TRBV20-1	-	TRBJ1-4	CSARPPGHTNEKLFF	TGCAGTGCTAGACCTCCGGGACATACTAATGAAAAACTGTTTTTT
-	TRBV6-2/TRBV6-3	TRBD2	TRBJ2-1	CASSYLRLAGSDEQFF	TGTGCCAGCAGTTATCTGCGACTAGCGGGGTCGGATGAGCAGTTCTTC
-	TRBV15	-	TRBJ2-3	CATSRDRAGSSVLDTQYF	TGTGCCACCAGCAGAGATCGTGCCGGGAGCTCAGTATTGGATACGCAGTATTTT
-	TRBV28	-	TRBJ1-5	CASSSHRASNQPQHF	TGTGCCAGCAGTTCCCACAGGGCCAGCAATCAGCCCCAGCATTTT
-	TRBV7-3	TRBD2	TRBJ2-2	CASSLRSGSGTGELFF	TGTGCCAGCAGCCTCCGAAGCGGGAGCGGCACCGGGGAGCTGTTTTTT
-	TRBV5-1	-	TRBJ2-5	CASSLQTRIQETQYF	TGCGCCAGCAGCCTTCAGACACGCATCCAAGAGACCCAGTACTTC
-	TRBV9	-	TRBJ2-3	CASSDPGIRSDTQYF	TGTGCCAGCAGCGACCCCGGGATCCGGTCAGATACGCAGTATTTT
-	TRBV27	-	TRBJ2-7	CASSSRLEMYEQYF	TGTGCCAGCAGTTCCCGACTAGAGATGTACGAGCAGTACTTC
-	TRBV12-3/TRBV12-4	-	TRBJ1-2	CASTQGIKYGYTF	TGTGCCAGCACCCAGGGGATTAAGTATGGCTACACCTTC
few	TRBV4-1	TRBD2	TRBJ2-7	CASSFAGDFYEQYF	TGCGCCAGCAGCTTCGCGGGAGACTTCTACGAGCAGTACTTC
-	TRBV21-1	-	TRBJ2-1	CASSKATGTGGNNEQFF	TGTGCCAGCAGCAAAGCCACCGGGACAGGGGGCAACAATGAGCAGTTCTTC
many	TRBV29-1	-	TRBJ1-1	CSTKPQGFMGEAFF	TGCAGCACCAAACCCCAGGGGTTTATGGGTGAAGCTTTCTTT
once	TRBV29-1	-	TRBJ1-1	CSVDGDTNTEAFF	TGCAGCGTTGATGGGGACACGAACACTGAAGCTTTCTTT
-	TRBV12-3/TRBV12-4	TRBD2	TRBJ2-1	CASRPTGTSGIGFF	TGTGCCAGCAGGCCAACCGGGACTAGCGGGATTGGTTTCTTC
few	TRBV20-1	-	TRBJ1-1	CSAPKEGQGTEAFF	TGCAGTGCCCCCAAAGAGGGGCAGGGCACTGAAGCTTTCTTT
few	TRBV29-1	-	TRBJ2-5	CSVRSGYNQETQYF	TGCAGCGTACGTAGCGGTTATAACCAAGAGACCCAGTACTTC
-	TRBV7-1	-	TRBJ2-5	CASSSEADRAREGTETQYF	TGTGCCAGCAGCTCCGAGGCGGACAGGGCGAGGGAGGGCACGGAGACCCAGTACTTC
-	TRBV5-1	TRBD1	TRBJ2-6	CASSLVGTGGTGANVLTF	TGCGCCAGCAGCTTGGTAGGTACAGGGGGCACCGGGGCCAACGTCCTGACTTTC
many	TRBV29-1	-	TRBJ2-2	CSVALLAGNTGELFF	TGCAGCGTTGCGCTCCTTGCGGGGAACACCGGGGAGCTGTTTTTT
-	TRBV15	-	TRBJ2-7	CATSRYPRDNPYEQYF	TGTGCCACCAGCAGGTACCCAAGGGACAACCCCTACGAGCAGTACTTC
-	TRBV9	TRBD2	TRBJ2-1	CASSVLAGVPPPYNEQFF	TGTGCCAGCAGCGTACTAGCGGGAGTTCCCCCTCCCTACAATGAGCAGTTCTTC
-	TRBV24-1	TRBD1	TRBJ2-1	CATSDLLTGSDEQFF	TGTGCCACCAGTGATCTTCTGACAGGGAGTGATGAGCAGTTCTTC
-	TRBV7-9	-	TRBJ2-7	CASSVSGVRYEQYF	TGTGCCAGCAGCGTTAGTGGGGTCCGATACGAGCAGTACTTC
few	TRBV7-9	-	TRBJ2-7	CASSLGTVGEQYF	TGTGCCAGCAGCTTAGGGACCGTGGGTGAGCAGTACTTC
few	TRBV20-1	-	TRBJ2-1	CSARDLTGVYNEQFF	TGCAGTGCTAGAGATTTGACCGGGGTTTACAATGAGCAGTTCTTC
-	TRBV7-9	TRBD1	TRBJ2-7	CASSLQTGSREQYF	TGTGCCAGCAGCTTACAGACAGGGAGTCGCGAGCAGTACTTC
few	TRBV6-1	-	TRBJ1-3	CASRAGRSSGNTIYF	TGTGCCAGCAGAGCCGGGAGGTCCTCTGGAAACACCATATATTTT
few	TRBV5-1	-	TRBJ2-7	CASSLGQSNYEQYF	TGCGCCAGCAGCTTGGGGCAGAGCAACTACGAGCAGTACTTC